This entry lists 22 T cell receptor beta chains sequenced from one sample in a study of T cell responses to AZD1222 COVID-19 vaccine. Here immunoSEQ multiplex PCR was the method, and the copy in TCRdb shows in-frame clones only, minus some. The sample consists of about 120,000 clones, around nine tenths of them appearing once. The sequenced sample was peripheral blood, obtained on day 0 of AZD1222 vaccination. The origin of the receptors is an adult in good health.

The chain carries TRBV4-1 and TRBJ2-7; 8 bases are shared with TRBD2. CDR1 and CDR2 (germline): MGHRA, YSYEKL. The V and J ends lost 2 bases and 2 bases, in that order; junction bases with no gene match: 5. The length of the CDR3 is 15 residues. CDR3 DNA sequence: TGCGCCAGCAGCCAACTTACTAGCGGTACCTACGAGCAGTACTTC. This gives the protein CASSQLTSGTYEQYF.

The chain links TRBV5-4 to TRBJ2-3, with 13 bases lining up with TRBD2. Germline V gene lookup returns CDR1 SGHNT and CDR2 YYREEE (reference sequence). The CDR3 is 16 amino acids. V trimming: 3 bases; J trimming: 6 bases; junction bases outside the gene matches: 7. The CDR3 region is CASSSGLAGRGDTQYF. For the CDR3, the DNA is TGTGCCAGCAGCTCGGGACTAGCGGGACGGGGGGATACGCAGTATTTT.

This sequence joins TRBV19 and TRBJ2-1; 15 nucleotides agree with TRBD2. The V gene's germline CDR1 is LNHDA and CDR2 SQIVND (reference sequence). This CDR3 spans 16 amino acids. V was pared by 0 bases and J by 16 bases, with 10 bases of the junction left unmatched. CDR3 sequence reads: CASSIDPGTSGRTRFF. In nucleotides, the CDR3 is TGTGCCAGTAGTATAGATCCCGGGACTAGCGGGAGGACGCGATTCTTC.

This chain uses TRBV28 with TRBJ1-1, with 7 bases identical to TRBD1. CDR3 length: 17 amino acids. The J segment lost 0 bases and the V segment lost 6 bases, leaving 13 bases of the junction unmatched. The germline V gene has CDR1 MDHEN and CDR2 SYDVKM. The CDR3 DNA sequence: TGTGCCAGCAGCAACCCCGGGACAGACAGAATGAACACTGAAGCTTTCTTT. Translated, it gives CASSNPGTDRMNTEAFF.

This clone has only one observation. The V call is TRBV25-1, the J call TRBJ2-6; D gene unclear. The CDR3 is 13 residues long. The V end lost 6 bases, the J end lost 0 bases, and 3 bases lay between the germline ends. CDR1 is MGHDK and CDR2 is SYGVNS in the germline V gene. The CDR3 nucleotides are TGTGCCAGCAGGGACTCTGGGGCCAACGTCCTGACTTTC. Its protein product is CASRDSGANVLTF. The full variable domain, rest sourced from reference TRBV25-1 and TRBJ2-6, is EADIYQTPRYLVIGTGKKITLECSQTMGHDKMYWYQQDPGMELHLIHYSYGVNSTEKGDLSSESTVSRIRTEHFPLTLESARPSHTSQYLCASRDSGANVLTFGAGSRLTVL.

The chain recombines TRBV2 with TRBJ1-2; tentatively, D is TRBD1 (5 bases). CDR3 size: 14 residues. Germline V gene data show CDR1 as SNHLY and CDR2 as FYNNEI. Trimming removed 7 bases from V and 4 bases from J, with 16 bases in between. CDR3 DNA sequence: TGTGCCAGCACGAATCTGAAGACAGCCTATGGCTACACCTTC. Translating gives CASTNLKTAYGYTF.

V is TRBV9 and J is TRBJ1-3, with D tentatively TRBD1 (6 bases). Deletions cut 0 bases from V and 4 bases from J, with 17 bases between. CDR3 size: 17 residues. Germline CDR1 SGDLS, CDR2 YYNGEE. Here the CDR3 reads CASSVAGGGGSGNTIYF. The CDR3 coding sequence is TGTGCCAGCAGCGTAGCGGGGGGCGGAGGGTCCGGAAACACCATATATTTT.

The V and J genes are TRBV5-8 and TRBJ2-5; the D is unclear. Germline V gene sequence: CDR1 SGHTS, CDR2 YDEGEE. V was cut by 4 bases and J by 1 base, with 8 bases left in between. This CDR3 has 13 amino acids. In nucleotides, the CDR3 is TGTGCCAGCAGCGTAGGGTTCCAAGAGACCCAGTACTTC. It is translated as CASSVGFQETQYF.

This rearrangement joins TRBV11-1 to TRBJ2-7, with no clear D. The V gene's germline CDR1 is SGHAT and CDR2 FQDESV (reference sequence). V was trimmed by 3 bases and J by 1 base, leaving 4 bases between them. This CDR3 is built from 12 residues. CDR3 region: CASSLFSYEQYF. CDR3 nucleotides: TGTGCCAGCAGCTTGTTTTCCTACGAGCAGTACTTC. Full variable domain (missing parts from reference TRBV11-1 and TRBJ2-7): EAEVAQSPRYKITEKSQAVAFWCDPISGHATLYWYRQILGQGPELLVQFQDESVVDDSQLPKDRFSAERLKGVDSTLKIQPAELGDSAMYLCASSLFSYEQYFGPGTRLTVT.

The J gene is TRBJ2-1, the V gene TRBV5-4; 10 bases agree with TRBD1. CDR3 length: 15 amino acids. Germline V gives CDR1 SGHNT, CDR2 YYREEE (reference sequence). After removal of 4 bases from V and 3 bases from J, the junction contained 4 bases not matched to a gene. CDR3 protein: CASSNRDRGYNEQFF. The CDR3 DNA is TGTGCCAGCAGCAACCGGGACAGGGGCTACAATGAGCAGTTCTTC.

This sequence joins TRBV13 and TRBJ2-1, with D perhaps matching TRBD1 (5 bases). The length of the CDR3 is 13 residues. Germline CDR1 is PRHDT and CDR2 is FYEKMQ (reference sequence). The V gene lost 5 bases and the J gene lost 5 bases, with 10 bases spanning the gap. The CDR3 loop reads CASSLGLNNEQFF. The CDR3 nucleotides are TGTGCCAGCAGCCTGGGGCTAAACAATGAGCAGTTCTTC.

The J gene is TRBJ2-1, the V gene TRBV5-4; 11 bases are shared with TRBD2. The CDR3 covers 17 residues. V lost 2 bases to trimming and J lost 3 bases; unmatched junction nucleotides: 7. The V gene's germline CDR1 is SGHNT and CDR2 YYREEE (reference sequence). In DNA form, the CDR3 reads TGTGCCAGCAGCTTAGGGACTAGCGGACCTCACTACAATGAGCAGTTCTTC. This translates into CASSLGTSGPHYNEQFF.

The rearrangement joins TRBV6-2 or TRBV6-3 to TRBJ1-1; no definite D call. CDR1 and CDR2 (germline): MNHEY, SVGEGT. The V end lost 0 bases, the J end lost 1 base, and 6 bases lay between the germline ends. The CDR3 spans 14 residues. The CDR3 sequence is CASSYSLRNTEAFF. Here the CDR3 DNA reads TGTGCCAGCAGTTACTCTTTACGGAACACTGAAGCTTTCTTT.

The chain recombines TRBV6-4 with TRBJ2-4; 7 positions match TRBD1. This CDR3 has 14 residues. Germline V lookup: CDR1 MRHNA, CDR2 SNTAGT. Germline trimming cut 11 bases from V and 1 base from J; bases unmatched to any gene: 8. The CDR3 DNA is TGTGCCGGCGGTGACAGGGATGCCAAAAACATTCAGTACTTC. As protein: CAGGDRDAKNIQYF.

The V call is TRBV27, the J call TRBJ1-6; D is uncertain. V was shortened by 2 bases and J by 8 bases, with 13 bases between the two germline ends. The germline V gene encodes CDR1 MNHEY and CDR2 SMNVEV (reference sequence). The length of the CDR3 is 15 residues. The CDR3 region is CASSLAGYRDSPLHF. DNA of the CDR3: TGTGCCAGCAGTTTAGCAGGCTATAGGGATTCACCCCTCCACTTT.

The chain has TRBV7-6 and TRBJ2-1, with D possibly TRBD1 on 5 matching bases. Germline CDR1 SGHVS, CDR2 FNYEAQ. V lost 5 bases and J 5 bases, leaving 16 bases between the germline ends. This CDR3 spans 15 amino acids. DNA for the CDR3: TGTGCCAGCAGCCCTGGGGCGCTGAGCAACAATGAGCAGTTCTTC. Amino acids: CASSPGALSNNEQFF.

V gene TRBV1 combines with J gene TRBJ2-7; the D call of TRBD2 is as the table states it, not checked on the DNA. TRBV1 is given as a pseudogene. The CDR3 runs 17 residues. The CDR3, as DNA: TGCACCAGCAGCCAAGACGACTTAGCGGGAGGGATCTACGAGCAGTACTTC. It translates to CTSSQDDLAGGIYEQYF.

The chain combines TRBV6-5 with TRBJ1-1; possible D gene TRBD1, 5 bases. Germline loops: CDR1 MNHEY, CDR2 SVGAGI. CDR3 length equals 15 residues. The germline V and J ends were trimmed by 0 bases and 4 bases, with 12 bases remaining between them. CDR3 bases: TGTGCCAGCAGTTACTCGAGAGGGGCGACCACTGAAGCTTTCTTT. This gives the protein CASSYSRGATTEAFF.

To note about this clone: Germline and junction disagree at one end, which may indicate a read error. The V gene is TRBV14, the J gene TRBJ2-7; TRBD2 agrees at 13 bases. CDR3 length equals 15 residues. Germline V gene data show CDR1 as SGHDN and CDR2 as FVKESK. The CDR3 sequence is CASSQAGLAGESLCF. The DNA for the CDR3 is TGTGCCAGCAGCCAAGCCGGACTAGCGGGAGAGTCGCTGTGCTTC.

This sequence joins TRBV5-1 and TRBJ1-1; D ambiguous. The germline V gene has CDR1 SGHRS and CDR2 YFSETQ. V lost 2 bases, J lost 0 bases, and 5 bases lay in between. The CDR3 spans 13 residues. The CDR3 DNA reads TGCGCCAGCAGCTTAGGGATGAACACTGAAGCTTTCTTT. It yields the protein CASSLGMNTEAFF. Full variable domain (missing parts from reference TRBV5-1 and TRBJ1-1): KAGVTQTPRYLIKTRGQQVTLSCSPISGHRSVSWYQQTPGQGLQFLFEYFSETQRNKGNFPGRFSGRQFSNSRSEMNVSTLELGDSALYLCASSLGMNTEAFFGQGTRLTVV.

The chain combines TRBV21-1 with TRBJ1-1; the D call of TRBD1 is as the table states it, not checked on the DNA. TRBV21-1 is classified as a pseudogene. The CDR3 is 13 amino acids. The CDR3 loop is CASGSDRATEAFF. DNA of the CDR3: TGTGCCAGCGGATCGGACAGGGCCACTGAAGCTTTCTTT.

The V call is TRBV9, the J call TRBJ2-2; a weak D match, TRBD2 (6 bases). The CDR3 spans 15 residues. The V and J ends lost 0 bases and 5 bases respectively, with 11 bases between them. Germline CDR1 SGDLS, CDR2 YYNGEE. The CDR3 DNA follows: TGTGCCAGCAGCGTAGTAGGAGGGGTGACCGGGGAGCTGTTTTTT. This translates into CASSVVGGVTGELFF.